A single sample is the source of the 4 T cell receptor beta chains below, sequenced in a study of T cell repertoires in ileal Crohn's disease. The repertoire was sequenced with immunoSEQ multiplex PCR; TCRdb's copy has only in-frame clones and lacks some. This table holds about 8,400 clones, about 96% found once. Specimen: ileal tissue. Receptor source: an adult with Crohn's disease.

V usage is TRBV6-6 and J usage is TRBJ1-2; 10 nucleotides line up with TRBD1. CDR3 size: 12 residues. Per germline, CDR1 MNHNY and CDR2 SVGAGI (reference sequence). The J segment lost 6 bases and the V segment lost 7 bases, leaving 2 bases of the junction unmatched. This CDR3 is CASNDRGHGYTF. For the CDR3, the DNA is TGTGCCAGCAACGACAGGGGGCATGGCTACACCTTC.

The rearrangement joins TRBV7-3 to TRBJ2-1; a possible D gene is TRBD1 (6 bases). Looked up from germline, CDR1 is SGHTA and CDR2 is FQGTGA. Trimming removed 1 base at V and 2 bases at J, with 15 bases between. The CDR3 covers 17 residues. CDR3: CASSLRAGAGAYNEQFF. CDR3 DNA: TGTGCCAGCAGCTTAAGGGCCGGGGCAGGGGCCTACAATGAGCAGTTCTTC.

The chain's CDR3 is CASSSLGTGGIFGYTF. The DNA of the CDR3 is TGCGCCAGCAGCTCCCTGGGGACAGGGGGTATCTTTGGCTACACCTTC. J is TRBJ1-2 and V is TRBV4-3, with 11 positions matching TRBD1. Trimming cost V 5 bases and J 7 bases; bases outside gene matches: 12. The CDR3 has 16 residues. Germline V lookup: CDR1 LGHNA, CDR2 YSLEER.

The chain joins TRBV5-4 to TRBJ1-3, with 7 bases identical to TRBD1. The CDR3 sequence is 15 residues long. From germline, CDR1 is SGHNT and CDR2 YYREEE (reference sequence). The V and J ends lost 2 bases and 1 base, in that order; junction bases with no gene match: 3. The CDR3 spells CASSFQGVSGNTIYF. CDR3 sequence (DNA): TGTGCCAGCAGCTTTCAGGGGGTTTCTGGAAACACCATATATTTT.